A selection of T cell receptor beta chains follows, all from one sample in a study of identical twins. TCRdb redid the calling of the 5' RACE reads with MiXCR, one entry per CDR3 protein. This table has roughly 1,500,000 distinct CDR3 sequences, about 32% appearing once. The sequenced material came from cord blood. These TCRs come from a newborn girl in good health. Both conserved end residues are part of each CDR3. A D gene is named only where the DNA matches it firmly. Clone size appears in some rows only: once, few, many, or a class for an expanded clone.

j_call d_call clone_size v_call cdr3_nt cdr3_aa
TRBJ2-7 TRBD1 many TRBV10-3 TGTGCCACCGGGACAGCCTACGAGCAGTACTTC CATGTAYEQYF
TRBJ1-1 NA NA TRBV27 TGTGCCAGCAGTCCAGCCTGCAGGGAGGGGACGAACACTGAAGCTTTCTTT CASSPACREGTNTEAFF
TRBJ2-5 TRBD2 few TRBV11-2 TGTGCCAGCAGCTCTCGGGGGGGCCTCGAGACCCAGTACTTC CASSSRGGLETQYF
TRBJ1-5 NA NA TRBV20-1 TGCAGTGCTAGAGTGGTGCGTAATCAGCCCCAGCATTTT CSARVVRNQPQHF
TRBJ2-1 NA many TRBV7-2 TGTGCTAGCAGCTTTCTCGGCGACAATGAGCAGTTCTTC CASSFLGDNEQFF
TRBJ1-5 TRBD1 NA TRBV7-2 TGTGCCAGCAGCGTCCGGGACAGCCATAATAGCAATCAGCCCCAGCATTTT CASSVRDSHNSNQPQHF
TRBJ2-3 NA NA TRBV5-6 TGTGCCAGCAGCTACGACAGGGACTGGGATACGCAGTATTTT CASSYDRDWDTQYF
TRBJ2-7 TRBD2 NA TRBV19 TGTGCCAGTATGGACCAGCGGGGCTCCTACGAGCAGTACTTC CASMDQRGSYEQYF
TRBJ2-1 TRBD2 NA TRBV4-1 TGCGCCAGCAGCCAAGCGGGGTCTCTAGCGGGGGGTACCTACAATGAGCAGTTCTTC CASSQAGSLAGGTYNEQFF
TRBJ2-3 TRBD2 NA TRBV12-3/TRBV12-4 TGTGCCAGCAGTTTGAACTGGCGGGGGGGCACAGATACGCAGTATTTT CASSLNWRGGTDTQYF
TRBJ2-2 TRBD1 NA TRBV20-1 TGCAGTGCTAGAGTTTCCGGGACAGGGACCGGGGAGCTGTTTTTT CSARVSGTGTGELFF
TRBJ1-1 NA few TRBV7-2 TGTGCCAGCAGCAATCCGGGACTAGCGATCCCCTTGAACACTGAAGCTTTCTTT CASSNPGLAIPLNTEAFF
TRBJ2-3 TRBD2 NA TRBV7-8 TGTGCCAGCAGCTTCGTACAGCGGGACGGCACAGATACGCAGTATTTT CASSFVQRDGTDTQYF
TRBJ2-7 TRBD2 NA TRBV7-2 TGTGCCAGCAGCTCGGGACTAGCGGGAGGGCCGTCGGAAGAGACCCGGTACTTC CASSSGLAGGPSEETRYF
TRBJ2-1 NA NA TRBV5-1 TGCGCCAGCAGCTTCGGGGGGCCGTCCGATGAGCAGTTCTTC CASSFGGPSDEQFF
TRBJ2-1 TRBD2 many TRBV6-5 TGTGCCAGCAGTCCCCTAGCGGGGTCTGGTAATGAGCAGTTCTTC CASSPLAGSGNEQFF
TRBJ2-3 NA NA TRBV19 TGTGCCAGTAGTATAGTAAGCGGTAGCACAGATACGCAGTATTTT CASSIVSGSTDTQYF
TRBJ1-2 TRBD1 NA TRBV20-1 TGCAGTGCTAGGGCCGGGACAGGGGTGTTTGGCTACACCTTC CSARAGTGVFGYTF
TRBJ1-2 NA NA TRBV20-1 TGCAGTGCTAGAGATAACAAGGGTCCCTTTAACTATGGCTACACCTTC CSARDNKGPFNYGYTF
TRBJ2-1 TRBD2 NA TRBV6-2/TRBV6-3 TGTGCCAGCACAATTAGCGGGAGCTCCTACAATGAGCAGTTCTTC CASTISGSSYNEQFF
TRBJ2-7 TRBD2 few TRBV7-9 TGTGCCAGCAGTCCTAGCGGGACAGTGGTCTACGAGCAGTACTTC CASSPSGTVVYEQYF
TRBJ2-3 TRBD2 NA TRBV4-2 TGTGCCAGCAGCCGTCGACTAGCGGGGATCACAGATACGCAGTATTTT CASSRRLAGITDTQYF
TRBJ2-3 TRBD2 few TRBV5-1 TGCGCCAGCAGCTTGATATCACTAGCGGGGTCCACAGATACGCAGTATTTT CASSLISLAGSTDTQYF
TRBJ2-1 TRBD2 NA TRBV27 TGTGCCAGCAGACGGGAGGGCTACAATGAGCAGTTCTTC CASRREGYNEQFF
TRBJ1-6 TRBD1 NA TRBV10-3 TGTGCCACCCAGGGGGCTATGGATTCACCCCTCCACTTT CATQGAMDSPLHF
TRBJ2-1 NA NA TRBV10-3 TGTGCCATCAGTGGGGTTCAGAGCTCCTACAATGAGCAGTTCTTC CAISGVQSSYNEQFF
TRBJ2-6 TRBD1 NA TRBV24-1 TGTGCCACCAGTGATCCTAGGACAGGGCCAAGCTCTGGGGCCAACGTCCTGACTTTC CATSDPRTGPSSGANVLTF
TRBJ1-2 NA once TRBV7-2 TGTGCCAGCAGCTTAGGCGGTATGGATAGTTCGGCCTATGGCTACACCTTC CASSLGGMDSSAYGYTF
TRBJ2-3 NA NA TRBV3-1 TGTGCCAGCAGCCAAAGCAGCGGAAACACAGATACGCAGTATTTT CASSQSSGNTDTQYF
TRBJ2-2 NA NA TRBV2 TGTGCCTGCAGCATGGACTTCAACATTGGGGAGCTGTTTTTT CACSMDFNIGELFF
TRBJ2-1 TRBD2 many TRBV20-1 TGCAGTGCTAGGGGACTAGCGGGGAGCTCCTACAATGAGCAGTTCTTC CSARGLAGSSYNEQFF
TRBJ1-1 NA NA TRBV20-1 TGCAGTGCTCCAGGGGCGAGGAATGTGAACACTGAAGCTTTCTTT CSAPGARNVNTEAFF
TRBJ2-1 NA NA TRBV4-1 TGCGCCAGCAGCCAACCCACGGGGCCTACAAACTACAATGAGCAGTTCTTC CASSQPTGPTNYNEQFF
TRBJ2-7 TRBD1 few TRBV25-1 TGTGCCAGCCAGGGGGCCGTCTACGAGCAGTACTTC CASQGAVYEQYF
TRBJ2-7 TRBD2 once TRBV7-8 TGTGCCAGCAGCTTAGCTAAGACTAGCGGCCAATACGAGCAGTACTTC CASSLAKTSGQYEQYF
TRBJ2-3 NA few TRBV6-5 TGTGCCAGCAGTTACAGGGGGGCGCAGTATTTT CASSYRGAQYF
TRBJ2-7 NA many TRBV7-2 TGTGCCAGCAGCTTAGTCCGGACGATGTACGAGCAGTACTTC CASSLVRTMYEQYF
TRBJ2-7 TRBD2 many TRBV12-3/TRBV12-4 TGTGCCAGCAGTTTGAGACTAGCTGAGAGTTACGAGCAGTACTTC CASSLRLAESYEQYF
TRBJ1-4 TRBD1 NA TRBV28 TGTGCCAGCACCAGGACAGGGGGCGGGGAAAAACTGTTTTTT CASTRTGGGEKLFF